This T cell receptor (beta chain) emerged from a study of T cell changes during pregnancy in multiple sclerosis. This CDR3 spans 14 amino acids. Between the trimmed V and J ends, which lost 3 bases and 0 bases, there was a span of 9 bases. The germline V gene has CDR1 SGHAT and CDR2 FQNNGV. Measured with immunoSEQ multiplex PCR; TCRdb has only the in-frame clones, and not every one. Here the sample spans about 98,000 clones, around 90% being singletons. Sequenced here: peripheral blood, sampled after pregnancy. The clonotype comes from a female donor in good health, enrolled as a control in a pregnancy study. This chain connects TRBV11-2 to TRBJ2-7; D gene unclear. The CDR3, as DNA: TGTGCCAGCAGCTTGACTCCTCGCTCCTACGAGCAGTACTTC. This translates into CASSLTPRSYEQYF.